This TCR beta chain is drawn from a study of CD8 T cells in ankylosing spondylitis. TCR beta libraries were made by quantitative 5'-RACE with molecular barcodes. One entry per CDR3 protein, called by TCRdb with MiXCR from the 5' RACE reads. This table has under 400,000 distinct CDR3 sequences, 9.5% to 13% appearing once. Germline CDR1 is SEHNR and CDR2 is FQNEAQ (reference sequence). The CDR3 totals 17 residues. V gave up 4 bases and J gave up 1 base; unmatched junction bases: 11. Points from the study as a whole: Characteristic, it appeared, of ankylosing spondylitis blood was a TCR beta motif of seven or eight highly homologous variants. Matched ankylosing spondylitis synovial fluid reportedly contained a significantly enriched population of disease-linked clones.

This clonotype was picked up many times. Its cognate antigen is unknown. Sample: blood, either unsorted or a sorted T cell fraction (not recorded which). This chain links TRBV7-9 with TRBJ2-5; TRBD1 agrees at 8 bases. This TCR derives from a female donor with ankylosing spondylitis or in good health (not recorded which). Written as DNA, the CDR3 is TGTGCCAGCAGCTATCAAATCCAGGGGGCGGGCCAAGAGACCCAGTACTTC. It specifies CASSYQIQGAGQETQYF.